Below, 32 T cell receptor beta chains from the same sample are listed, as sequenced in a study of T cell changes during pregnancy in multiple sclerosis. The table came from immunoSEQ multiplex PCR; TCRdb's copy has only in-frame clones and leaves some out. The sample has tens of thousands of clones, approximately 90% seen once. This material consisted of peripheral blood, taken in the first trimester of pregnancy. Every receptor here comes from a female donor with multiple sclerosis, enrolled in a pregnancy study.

In DNA form, the CDR3 reads TGTGCCTCTGGGGCGGACTACAATGAGCAGTTCTTC. This codes for CASGADYNEQFF. The V and J genes are TRBV10-3 and TRBJ2-1; a possible D gene is TRBD1 (5 bases). V was shortened by 11 bases and J by 3 bases, with 11 bases between the two germline ends. The CDR3 covers 12 residues. CDR1 ENHRY and CDR2 SYGVKD come from the germline V gene.

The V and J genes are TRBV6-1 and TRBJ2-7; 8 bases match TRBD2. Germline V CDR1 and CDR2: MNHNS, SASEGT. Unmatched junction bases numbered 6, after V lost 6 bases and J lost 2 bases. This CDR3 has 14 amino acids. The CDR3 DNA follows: TGTGCCAGCAGACCGGGACTAGGGGCCTACGAGCAGTACTTC. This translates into CASRPGLGAYEQYF.

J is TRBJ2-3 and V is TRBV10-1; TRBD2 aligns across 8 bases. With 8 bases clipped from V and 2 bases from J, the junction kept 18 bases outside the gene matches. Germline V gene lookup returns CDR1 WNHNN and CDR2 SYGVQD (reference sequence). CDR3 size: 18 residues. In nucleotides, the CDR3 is TGCGCCAGCGCCCCTGCGATAGCGGGGAGGGTATTCACAGATACGCAGTATTTT. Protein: CASAPAIAGRVFTDTQYF.

This CDR3 reads CASRRDSNQPQHF. CDR3 nucleotide sequence: TGTGCCAGCAGGAGAGATAGCAATCAGCCCCAGCATTTT. The chain couples TRBV6-1 to TRBJ1-5; D is unclear. This CDR3 spans 13 amino acids. Germline CDR1 MNHNS, CDR2 SASEGT. V dropped 6 bases and J dropped 0 bases, with 6 bases sitting between them.

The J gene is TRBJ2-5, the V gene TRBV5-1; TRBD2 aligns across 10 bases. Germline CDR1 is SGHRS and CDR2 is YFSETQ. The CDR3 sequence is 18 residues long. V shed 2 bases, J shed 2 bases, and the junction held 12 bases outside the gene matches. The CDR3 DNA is TGCGCCAGCAGCTTAGAGCCAGAGCGGGGGGGTTGGCAAGAGACCCAGTACTTC. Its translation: CASSLEPERGGWQETQYF.

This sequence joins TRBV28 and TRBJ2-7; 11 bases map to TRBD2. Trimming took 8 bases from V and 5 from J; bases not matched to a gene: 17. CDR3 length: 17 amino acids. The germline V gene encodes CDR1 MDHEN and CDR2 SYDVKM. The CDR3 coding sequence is TGTGCCAGCGAGCTTACTAGCGGGAGTGTCGCGCTCCACGAGCAGTACTTC. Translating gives CASELTSGSVALHEQYF.

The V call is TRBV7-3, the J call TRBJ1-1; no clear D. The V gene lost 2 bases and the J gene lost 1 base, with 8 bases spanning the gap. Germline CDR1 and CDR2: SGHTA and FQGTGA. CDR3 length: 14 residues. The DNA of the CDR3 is TGTGCCAGCAGCTTACTTGGCCGGAACACTGAAGCTTTCTTT. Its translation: CASSLLGRNTEAFF.

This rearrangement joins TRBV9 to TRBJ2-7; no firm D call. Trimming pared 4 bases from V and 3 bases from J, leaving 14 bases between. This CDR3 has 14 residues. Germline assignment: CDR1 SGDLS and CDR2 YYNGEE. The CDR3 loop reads CASSRVGRDYEQYF. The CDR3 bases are TGTGCCAGCAGCCGGGTGGGTAGAGACTACGAGCAGTACTTC.

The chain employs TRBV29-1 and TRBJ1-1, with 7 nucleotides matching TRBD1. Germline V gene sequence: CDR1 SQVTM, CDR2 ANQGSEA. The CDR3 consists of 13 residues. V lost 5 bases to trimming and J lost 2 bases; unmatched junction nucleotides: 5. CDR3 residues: CSVLDRANTEAFF. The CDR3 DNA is TGCAGCGTTTTAGACAGGGCTAACACTGAAGCTTTCTTT.

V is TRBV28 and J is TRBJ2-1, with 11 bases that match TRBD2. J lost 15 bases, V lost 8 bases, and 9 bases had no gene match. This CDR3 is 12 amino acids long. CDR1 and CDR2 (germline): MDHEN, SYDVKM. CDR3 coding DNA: TGTGCCAGCGGTACTAGCGGGAGTTTTGGGTTCTTC. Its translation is CASGTSGSFGFF.

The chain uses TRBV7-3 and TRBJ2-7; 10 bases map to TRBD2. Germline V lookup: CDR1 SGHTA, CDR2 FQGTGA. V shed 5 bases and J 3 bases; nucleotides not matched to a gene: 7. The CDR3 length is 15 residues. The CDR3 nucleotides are TGTGCCAGCAGCCAAGCTAGCGGGGGCAACTACGAGCAGTACTTC. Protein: CASSQASGGNYEQYF.

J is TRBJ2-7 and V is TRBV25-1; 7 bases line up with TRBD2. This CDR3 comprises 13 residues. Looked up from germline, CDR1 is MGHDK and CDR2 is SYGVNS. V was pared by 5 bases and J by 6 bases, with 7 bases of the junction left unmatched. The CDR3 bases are TGTGCCAGCAGTCCTGAGCGGGGTCTCGAGCAGTACTTC. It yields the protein CASSPERGLEQYF.

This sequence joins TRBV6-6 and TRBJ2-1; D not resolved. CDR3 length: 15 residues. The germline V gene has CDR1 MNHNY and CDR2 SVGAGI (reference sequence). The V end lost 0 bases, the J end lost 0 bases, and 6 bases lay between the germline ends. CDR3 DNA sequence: TGTGCCAGCAGTTACTCTCTTAGCTCCTACAATGAGCAGTTCTTC. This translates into CASSYSLSSYNEQFF.

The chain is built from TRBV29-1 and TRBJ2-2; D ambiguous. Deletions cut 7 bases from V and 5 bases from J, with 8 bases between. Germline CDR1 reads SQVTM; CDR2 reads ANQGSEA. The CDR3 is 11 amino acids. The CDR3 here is CSGTSTGELFF. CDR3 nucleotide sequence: TGCAGCGGAACAAGTACCGGGGAGCTGTTTTTT.

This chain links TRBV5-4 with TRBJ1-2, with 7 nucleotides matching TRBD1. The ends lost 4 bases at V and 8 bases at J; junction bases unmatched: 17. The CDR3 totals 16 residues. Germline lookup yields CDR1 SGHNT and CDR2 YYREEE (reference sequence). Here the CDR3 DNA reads TGTGCCAGCAGCGAATACGACAGGGTTGGGAAAGAAGGCTACACCTTC. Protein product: CASSEYDRVGKEGYTF.

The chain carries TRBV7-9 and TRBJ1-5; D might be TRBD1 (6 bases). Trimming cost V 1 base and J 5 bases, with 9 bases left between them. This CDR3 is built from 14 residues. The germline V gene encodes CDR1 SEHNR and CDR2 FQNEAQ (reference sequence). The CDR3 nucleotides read TGTGCCAGCAGCTTAGACAGGGCGGATCAGCCCCAGCATTTT. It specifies CASSLDRADQPQHF.

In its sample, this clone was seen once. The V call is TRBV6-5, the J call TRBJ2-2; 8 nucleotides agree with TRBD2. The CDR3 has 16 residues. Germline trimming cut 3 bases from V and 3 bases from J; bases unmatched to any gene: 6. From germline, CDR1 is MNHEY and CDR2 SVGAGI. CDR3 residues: CASSYGAGVDTGELFF. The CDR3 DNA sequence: TGTGCCAGCAGTTATGGAGCGGGGGTCGACACCGGGGAGCTGTTTTTT.

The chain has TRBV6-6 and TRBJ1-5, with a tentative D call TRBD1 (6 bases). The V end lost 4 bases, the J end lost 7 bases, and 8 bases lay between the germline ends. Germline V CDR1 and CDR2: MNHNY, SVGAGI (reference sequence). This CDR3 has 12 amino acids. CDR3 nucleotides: TGTGCCAGCAGTTTCAGGGGACAGCCCCAGCATTTT. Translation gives CASSFRGQPQHF.

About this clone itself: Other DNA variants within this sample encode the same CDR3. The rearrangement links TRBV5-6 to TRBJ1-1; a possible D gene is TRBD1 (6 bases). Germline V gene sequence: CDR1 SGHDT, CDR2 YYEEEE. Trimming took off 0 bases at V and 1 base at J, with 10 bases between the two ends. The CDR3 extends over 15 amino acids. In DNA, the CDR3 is TGTGCCAGCAGCTTGGTAGGCAGGGGGAACACTGAAGCTTTCTTT. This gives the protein CASSLVGRGNTEAFF.

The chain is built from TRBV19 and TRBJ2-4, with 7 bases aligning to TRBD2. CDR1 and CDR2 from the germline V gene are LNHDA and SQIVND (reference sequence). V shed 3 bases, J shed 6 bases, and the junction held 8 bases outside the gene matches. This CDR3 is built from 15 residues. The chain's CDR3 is CASSIGGGSLNIQYF. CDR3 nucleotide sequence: TGTGCCAGTAGTATCGGGGGAGGGAGTTTAAACATTCAGTACTTC.

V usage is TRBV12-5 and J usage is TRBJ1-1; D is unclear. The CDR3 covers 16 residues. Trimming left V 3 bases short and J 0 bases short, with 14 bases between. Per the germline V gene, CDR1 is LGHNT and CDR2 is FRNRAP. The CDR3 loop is CASGFILGVMNTEAFF. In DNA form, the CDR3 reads TGTGCTAGTGGTTTTATCCTCGGGGTAATGAACACTGAAGCTTTCTTT.

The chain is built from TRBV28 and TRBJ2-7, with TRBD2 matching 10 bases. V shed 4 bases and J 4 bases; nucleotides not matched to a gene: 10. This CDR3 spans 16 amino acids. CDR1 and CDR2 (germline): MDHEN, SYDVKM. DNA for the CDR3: TGTGCCAGCAGTTACCTAGCGGGAGCCGCCAATTACGAGCAGTACTTC. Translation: CASSYLAGAANYEQYF. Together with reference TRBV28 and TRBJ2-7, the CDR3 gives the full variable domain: DVKVTQSSRYLVKRTGEKVFLECVQDMDHENMFWYRQDPGLGLRLIYFSYDVKMKEKGDIPEGYSVSREKKERFSLILESASTNQTSMYLCASSYLAGAANYEQYFGPGTRLTVT.

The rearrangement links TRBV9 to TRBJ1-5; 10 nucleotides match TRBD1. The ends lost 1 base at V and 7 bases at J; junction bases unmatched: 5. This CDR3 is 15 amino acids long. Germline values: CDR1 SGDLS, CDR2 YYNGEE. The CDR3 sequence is CASSVSGTGEQPQHF. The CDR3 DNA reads TGTGCCAGCAGCGTAAGCGGGACAGGGGAACAGCCCCAGCATTTT.

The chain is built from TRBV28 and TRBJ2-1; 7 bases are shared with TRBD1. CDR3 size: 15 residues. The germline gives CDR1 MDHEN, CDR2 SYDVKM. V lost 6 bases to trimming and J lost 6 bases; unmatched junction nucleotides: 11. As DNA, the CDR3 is TGTGCCAGCAGATCCCGACAGGGTTCTTTCAATGAGCAGTTCTTC. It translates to CASRSRQGSFNEQFF.

CDR3 amino acids: CASRRGLAGEGGTYF. The CDR3 region has the DNA TGTGCCAGTCGCCGCGGACTAGCGGGAGAGGGGGGGACCTACTTC. The J gene is TRBJ2-5, the V gene TRBV19; 13 bases match TRBD2. Germline CDR1 LNHDA, CDR2 SQIVND (reference sequence). CDR3 length: 15 residues. V lost 8 bases and J lost 14; bases outside the gene matches: 17.

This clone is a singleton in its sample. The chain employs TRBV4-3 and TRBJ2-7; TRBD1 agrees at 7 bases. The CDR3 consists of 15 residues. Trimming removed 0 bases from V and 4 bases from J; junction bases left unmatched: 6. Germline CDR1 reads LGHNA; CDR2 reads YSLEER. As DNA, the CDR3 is TGCGCCAGCAGCCAAGAGGGCAGGGGGTTGTACGAGCAGTACTTC. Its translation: CASSQEGRGLYEQYF.

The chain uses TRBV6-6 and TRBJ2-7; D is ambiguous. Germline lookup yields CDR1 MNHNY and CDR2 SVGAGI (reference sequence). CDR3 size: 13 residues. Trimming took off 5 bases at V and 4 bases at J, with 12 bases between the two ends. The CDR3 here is CASSVDIIYEQYF. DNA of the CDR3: TGTGCCAGCAGTGTTGACATAATATACGAGCAGTACTTC.

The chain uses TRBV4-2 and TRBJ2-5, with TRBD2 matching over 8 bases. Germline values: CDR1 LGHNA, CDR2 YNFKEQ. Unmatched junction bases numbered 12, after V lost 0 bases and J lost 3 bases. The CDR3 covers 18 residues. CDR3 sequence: CASSQEWRAGGRKETQYF. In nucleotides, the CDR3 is TGTGCCAGCAGCCAAGAGTGGAGGGCGGGAGGAAGAAAAGAGACCCAGTACTTC.

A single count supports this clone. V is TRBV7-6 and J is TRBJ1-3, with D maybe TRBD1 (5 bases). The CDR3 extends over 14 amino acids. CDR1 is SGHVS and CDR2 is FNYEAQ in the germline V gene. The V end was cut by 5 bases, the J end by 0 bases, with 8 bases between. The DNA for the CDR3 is TGTGCCAGCAGCACGACAGACTCTGGAAACACCATATATTTT. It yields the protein CASSTTDSGNTIYF. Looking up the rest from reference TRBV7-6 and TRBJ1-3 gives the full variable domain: GAGVSQSPRYKVTKRGQDVALRCDPISGHVSLYWYRQALGQGPEFLTYFNYEAQQDKSGLPNDRFSAERPEGSISTLTIQRTEQRDSAMYRCASSTTDSGNTIYFGEGSWLTVV.

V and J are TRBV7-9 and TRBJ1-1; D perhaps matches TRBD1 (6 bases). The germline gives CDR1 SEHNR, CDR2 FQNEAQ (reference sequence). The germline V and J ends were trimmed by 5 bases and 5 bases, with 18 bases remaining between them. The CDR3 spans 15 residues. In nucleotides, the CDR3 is TGTGCCAGCAGCGACAAACAGGGTAGTGGGACTGAAGCTTTCTTT. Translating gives CASSDKQGSGTEAFF.

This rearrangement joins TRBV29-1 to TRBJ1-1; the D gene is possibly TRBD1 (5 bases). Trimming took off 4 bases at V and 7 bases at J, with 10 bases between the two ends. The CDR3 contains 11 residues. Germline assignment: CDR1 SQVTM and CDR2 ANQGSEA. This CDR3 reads CSVVGQGEAFF. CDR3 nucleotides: TGCAGCGTTGTCGGGCAGGGTGAAGCTTTCTTT.

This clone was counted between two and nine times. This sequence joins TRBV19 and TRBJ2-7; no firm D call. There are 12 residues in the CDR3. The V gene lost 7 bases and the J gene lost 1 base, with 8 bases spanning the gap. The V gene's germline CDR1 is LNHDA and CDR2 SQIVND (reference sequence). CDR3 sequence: CASMPRSYEQYF. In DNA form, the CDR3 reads TGTGCCAGTATGCCCAGATCCTACGAGCAGTACTTC.